Below are 10 T cell receptor beta chains sequenced from a single sample in a study of shared T cell receptors in the human thymus. Sequencing used immunoSEQ multiplex PCR; TCRdb keeps in-frame clones, though not all of them. The table shows hundreds of thousands of clones, with around 87% occurring only once. The same sample was also used in a study of human thymus T cells.

The sample was thymocytes. Source of these receptors: a boy less than two years old with a congenital heart defect.

The chain joins TRBV4-3 to TRBJ1-4; 8 bases are a match to TRBD1. The junction had 15 bases not matched to a gene; V was cut back by 6 bases and J by 0 bases. The CDR3 has 19 amino acids. From germline, CDR1 is LGHNA and CDR2 YSLEER. The CDR3 DNA reads as TGCGCCAGCAGTCCTGCCGGCGACAGGGGTGGTACAACTAATGAAAAACTGTTTTTT. This codes for CASSPAGDRGGTTNEKLFF.

This chain uses TRBV11-3 with TRBJ1-1; no clear D gene. The CDR3 length is 13 residues. Germline CDR1 SGHNT, CDR2 YENEEA. V was trimmed by 3 bases and J by 7 bases, leaving 12 bases between them. CDR3 sequence (DNA): TGTGCCAGCAGCTTGGGTTCGGGAAATGAAGCTTTCTTT. Translated, it gives CASSLGSGNEAFF.

The chain carries TRBV5-3 and TRBJ1-4; TRBD1 agrees at 9 bases. TRBV5-3 is sorted into the ORF group, with uncertain function. The V gene end was trimmed by 5 bases and the J gene end by 6 bases; junction bases not matched to a gene: 8. The CDR3 contains 15 residues. CDR3 coding DNA: TGTGCCAGAAGGTCCGTCGACAGGGGGTATGAAAAACTGTTTTTT. Translated: CARRSVDRGYEKLFF.

The chain links TRBV11-2 to TRBJ2-1; tentatively, D is TRBD1 (6 bases). The germline CDR1 and CDR2 sequences are SGHAT and FQNNGV. V lost 5 bases to trimming and J lost 0 bases, with 17 bases between them. This CDR3 is built from 17 residues. The CDR3 is CASSPRRDNPSYNEQFF. As DNA, the CDR3 is TGTGCCAGCAGCCCCCGCAGGGACAATCCCTCCTACAATGAGCAGTTCTTC. Together with reference TRBV11-2 and TRBJ2-1, the CDR3 gives the full variable domain: EAGVAQSPRYKIIEKRQSVAFWCNPISGHATLYWYQQILGQGPKLLIQFQNNGVVDDSQLPKDRFSAERLKGVDSTLKIQPAKLEDSAVYLCASSPRRDNPSYNEQFFGPGTRLTVL.

The chain combines TRBV28 with TRBJ2-2, with 11 bases matching TRBD1. Germline values: CDR1 MDHEN, CDR2 SYDVKM. V lost 6 bases to trimming and J lost 5 bases; unmatched junction nucleotides: 17. The length of the CDR3 is 19 residues. CDR3 sequence (DNA): TGTGCCAGCAGCCGACCCTTGAGGGGACAGGGGGATGGGACCGGGGAGCTGTTTTTT. As protein: CASSRPLRGQGDGTGELFF. The full variable domain, rest sourced from reference TRBV28 and TRBJ2-2, is DVKVTQSSRYLVKRTGEKVFLECVQDMDHENMFWYRQDPGLGLRLIYFSYDVKMKEKGDIPEGYSVSREKKERFSLILESASTNQTSMYLCASSRPLRGQGDGTGELFFGEGSRLTVL.

The chain combines TRBV5-1 with TRBJ2-7; D might be TRBD1 (5 bases). Germline V CDR1 and CDR2: SGHRS, YFSETQ. This CDR3 spans 15 amino acids. Trimming pared 0 bases from V and 4 bases from J, leaving 14 bases between. The CDR3 DNA follows: TGCGCCAGCAGCTTGGGACAGCCCGGGCTATACGAGCAGTACTTC. Its translation: CASSLGQPGLYEQYF. The whole variable domain, filled in from reference TRBV5-1 and TRBJ2-7, reads KAGVTQTPRYLIKTRGQQVTLSCSPISGHRSVSWYQQTPGQGLQFLFEYFSETQRNKGNFPGRFSGRQFSNSRSEMNVSTLELGDSALYLCASSLGQPGLYEQYFGPGTRLTVT.

The chain couples TRBV4-1 to TRBJ2-1, with 8 bases matching TRBD2. After removal of 4 bases from V and 3 bases from J, the junction contained 8 bases not matched to a gene. Germline CDR1 reads MGHRA; CDR2 reads YSYEKL. The CDR3 loop spans 16 amino acids. The CDR3 sequence: CASSPPSGRIYNEQFF. The DNA for the CDR3 is TGCGCCAGCAGCCCCCCCAGCGGGAGAATCTACAATGAGCAGTTCTTC.

The chain is built from TRBV5-1 and TRBJ2-1, with D possibly TRBD2 on 5 matching bases. Germline-derived CDR1 and CDR2 are SGHRS and YFSETQ. Trimming took 4 bases from V and 4 from J, leaving 18 bases between them. The CDR3 is 16 amino acids. The CDR3 here is CASSTIATHRYNEQFF. The CDR3 coding sequence is TGCGCCAGCAGCACCATAGCGACACACCGATACAATGAGCAGTTCTTC.

The gene calls are TRBV7-3 and TRBJ2-4; 7 nucleotides align to TRBD2. The CDR3 totals 14 residues. V gave up 0 bases and J gave up 7 bases; unmatched junction bases: 3. The germline V gene has CDR1 SGHTA and CDR2 FQGTGA. The DNA for the CDR3 is TGTGCCAGCAGCTTAACCGGGACTATTAACATTCAGTACTTC. Encoded protein: CASSLTGTINIQYF.

The sample holds a few counts of this clone. The chain uses TRBV28 and TRBJ2-5; 7 bases map to TRBD2. The CDR3 contains 15 residues. The V gene end was trimmed by 3 bases and the J gene end by 2 bases; junction bases not matched to a gene: 6. The germline CDR1 and CDR2 sequences are MDHEN and SYDVKM. CDR3 loop: CASSFTAGEQETQYF. CDR3 coding DNA: TGTGCCAGCAGTTTCACCGCGGGAGAGCAAGAGACCCAGTACTTC.